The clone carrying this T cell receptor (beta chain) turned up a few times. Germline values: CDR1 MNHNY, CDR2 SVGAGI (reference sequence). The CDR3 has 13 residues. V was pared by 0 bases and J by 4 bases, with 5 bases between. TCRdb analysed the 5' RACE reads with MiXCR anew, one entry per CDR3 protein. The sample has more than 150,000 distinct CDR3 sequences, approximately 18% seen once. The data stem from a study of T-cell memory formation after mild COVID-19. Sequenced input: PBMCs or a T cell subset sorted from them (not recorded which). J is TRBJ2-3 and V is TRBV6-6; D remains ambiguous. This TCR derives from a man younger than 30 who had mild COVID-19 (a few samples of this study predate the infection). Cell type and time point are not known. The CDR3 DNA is TGTGCCAGCAGTTACTCGCACGCAGATACGCAGTATTTT. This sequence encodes CASSYSHADTQYF.